This T cell receptor beta chain was profiled in a study of T cell repertoires in cytomegalovirus infection. Turning to the study itself: Carrying CMV and the relevant HLA type showed in public TCR beta signatures. Study-wide findings and caveats: In two of eight donors, the top clonotype was HLA-C-restricted CMV-specific.

TCRdb itself ran the reads through MiXCR, one entry per CDR3 protein. Here the sample spans about 830,000 distinct CDR3 sequences, roughly 33% being singletons. Deletions cut 2 bases from V and 5 bases from J, with 18 bases between. Germline V gene data show CDR1 as LGHNA and CDR2 as YNFKEQ. The CDR3 runs to 16 residues. With regard to this clonotype: What it binds is unknown.

V usage is TRBV4-2 and J usage is TRBJ1-2, with D maybe TRBD1 (6 bases). This specimen was cultured CD8+ T cells from PBMCs, taken from culture after CMV antigen stimulation. The TCR was taken from a human donor in good health (CMV status not recorded). Some clones in this sample may be carry-over from other donors' samples. CDR3 coding DNA: TGTGCCAGCAGCCAATACAGGGTCAATAAGAGGTATGGCTACACCTTC. Translating it yields CASSQYRVNKRYGYTF.